One and the same sample provided the 10 T cell receptor beta chains below, sequenced in a study of blood T cell repertoires in COVID-19. Data came from immunoSEQ multiplex PCR; TCRdb stores just in-frame clones and leaves some out. The data hold roughly 120,000 clones, with 60% to 85% observed a single time. The sequencing sample was made of peripheral blood. These TCRs come from a human donor with acute or convalescent COVID-19. The donor label of this sample is uncertain.

V gene TRBV5-6 combines with J gene TRBJ2-5, with 7 bases fitting TRBD2. CDR3 length: 16 residues. Germline CDR1 reads SGHDT; CDR2 reads YYEEEE. After removal of 2 bases from V and 2 bases from J, the junction contained 9 bases not matched to a gene. The CDR3 region has the DNA TGTGCCAGCAGCTTCCCGGGACTAACCCATCAAGAGACCCAGTACTTC. Encoded protein: CASSFPGLTHQETQYF. The whole variable domain, filled in from reference TRBV5-6 and TRBJ2-5, reads DAGVTQSPTHLIKTRGQQVTLRCSPKSGHDTVSWYQQALGQGPQFIFQYYEEEERQRGNFPDRFSGHQFPNYSSELNVNALLLGDSALYLCASSFPGLTHQETQYFGPGTRLLVL.

This sequence joins TRBV11-2 and TRBJ1-6; 7 positions agree with TRBD1. There are 13 residues in the CDR3. The V segment lost 1 base and the J segment 14 bases; nucleotides outside the gene matches: 5. CDR1 and CDR2 (germline): SGHAT, FQNNGV. CDR3 amino acids: CASSLAGGLALHF. The CDR3 bases are TGTGCCAGCAGCTTAGCAGGGGGGTTGGCCCTCCACTTT. Variable domain in full (rest from reference TRBV11-2 and TRBJ1-6): EAGVAQSPRYKIIEKRQSVAFWCNPISGHATLYWYQQILGQGPKLLIQFQNNGVVDDSQLPKDRFSAERLKGVDSTLKIQPAKLEDSAVYLCASSLAGGLALHFGNGTRLTVT.

This chain uses TRBV5-5 with TRBJ2-1; TRBD2 is a possible D gene (5 bases). The V gene lost 4 bases and the J gene lost 0 bases, with 14 bases spanning the gap. CDR3 length: 16 residues. Germline CDR1 reads SGHKS; CDR2 reads YYEKEE (reference sequence). In DNA, the CDR3 is TGTGCCAGCAGCCCCCCCGGACTCAACTCCTACAATGAGCAGTTCTTC. Translated, it gives CASSPPGLNSYNEQFF.

The V and J genes are TRBV3-1 (or the pseudogene TRBV3-2) and TRBJ2-1, with a weak D call TRBD2 (7 bases). The CDR3 is made up of 16 amino acids. V lost 1 base, J lost 9 bases, and 19 bases lay in between. Germline V gene lookup returns CDR1 LGHDT and CDR2 YNNKEL (reference sequence). CDR3 region: CASSQGSGGPPIEQFF. CDR3 sequence (DNA): TGTGCCAGCAGCCAAGGGTCGGGGGGCCCCCCCATTGAGCAGTTCTTC.

The chain uses TRBV6-5 and TRBJ2-1; 9 nucleotides line up with TRBD2. The CDR3 length is 13 residues. CDR1 MNHEY and CDR2 SVGAGI come from the germline V gene. V shed 4 bases and J 8 bases; nucleotides not matched to a gene: 3. CDR3 DNA sequence: TGTGCCAGCAGTTTAGCGGGGGTTCATGAGCAGTTCTTC. Amino acid sequence: CASSLAGVHEQFF.

V is TRBV28 and J is TRBJ1-1; D remains unclear. V lost 6 bases and J lost 5, with 19 bases in between. Germline loops: CDR1 MDHEN, CDR2 SYDVKM. This CDR3 contains 15 residues. CDR3 sequence: CASRPNSLVRTEAFF. CDR3 bases: TGTGCCAGCAGACCAAACAGCCTCGTAAGGACTGAAGCTTTCTTT.

This rearrangement joins TRBV7-2 to TRBJ1-4; 10 bases agree with TRBD1. Germline-derived CDR1 and CDR2 are SGHTA and FQGNSA. The trim removed 1 base at V and 8 bases at J, leaving 4 bases unmatched. The CDR3 is 15 amino acids. The CDR3 DNA reads as TGTGCCAGCAGCTTAGTTGGGACAGGGGACGAAAAACTGTTTTTT. Its protein product is CASSLVGTGDEKLFF. The full variable domain, with the rest looked up from reference TRBV7-2 and TRBJ1-4, is GAGVSQSPSNKVTEKGKDVELRCDPISGHTALYWYRQSLGQGLEFLIYFQGNSAPDKSGLPSDRFSAERTGGSVSTLTIQRTQQEDSAVYLCASSLVGTGDEKLFFGSGTQLSVL.

This chain joins TRBV5-1 and TRBJ1-2; 7 nucleotides agree with TRBD1. The V gene end was trimmed by 0 bases and the J gene end by 0 bases; junction bases not matched to a gene: 5. CDR1 is SGHRS and CDR2 is YFSETQ in the germline V gene. CDR3 size: 16 residues. The CDR3 spells CASSLVGQATNYGYTF. The CDR3 DNA reads as TGCGCCAGCAGCTTGGTCGGACAGGCTACTAACTATGGCTACACCTTC. Combining the CDR3 with reference TRBV5-1 and TRBJ1-2 gives the whole variable domain KAGVTQTPRYLIKTRGQQVTLSCSPISGHRSVSWYQQTPGQGLQFLFEYFSETQRNKGNFPGRFSGRQFSNSRSEMNVSTLELGDSALYLCASSLVGQATNYGYTFGSGTRLTVV.

V and J are TRBV3-1 (or the pseudogene TRBV3-2) and TRBJ1-1, with D perhaps matching TRBD1 (5 bases). V was trimmed by 3 bases and J by 10 bases, leaving 21 bases between them. The CDR3 is 15 amino acids. The V gene's germline CDR1 is LGHDT and CDR2 YNNKEL (reference sequence). In DNA form, the CDR3 reads TGTGCCAGCAGCCATTATAGGGGTCCCGTTTTACGAGCTTTCTTT. Residues: CASSHYRGPVLRAFF.

The chain is built from TRBV5-1 and TRBJ2-3; TRBD2 matches 10 bases. The CDR3 contains 16 residues. CDR1 and CDR2 (germline): SGHRS, YFSETQ. Trimming cost V 1 base and J 2 bases; bases outside gene matches: 4. As DNA, the CDR3 is TGCGCCAGCAGCTTGACTAGCGGGGCACTCACAGATACGCAGTATTTT. It translates to CASSLTSGALTDTQYF.